The clone carrying this TCR beta chain was seen ten or more times. Libraries were prepared by immunoSEQ multiplex PCR; TCRdb keeps only in-frame clonotypes and omits some of them. The sample carries 250,000 to 300,000 clones, 81% recorded once. The source of the sample is a study of blood T cell repertoires in COVID-19. Whole-study context: Nucleic acid was either cDNA or gDNA, and it came from T cells, B-cell-depleted T cells, or PBMCs.

Germline V CDR1 and CDR2: SGHRS, YFSETQ. The CDR3 consists of 15 residues. Losses at the gene ends were 2 bases for V and 1 base for J; bases not matched to a gene: 3. The receptor was isolated from a woman aged 60-70 years with active or convalescent COVID-19. The rearrangement links TRBV5-1 to TRBJ2-3, with TRBD2 matching 8 bases. Sample: peripheral blood. The CDR3 spells CASSLEAGGTDTQYF. CDR3 coding DNA: TGCGCCAGCAGCTTAGAAGCGGGGGGCACAGATACGCAGTATTTT.